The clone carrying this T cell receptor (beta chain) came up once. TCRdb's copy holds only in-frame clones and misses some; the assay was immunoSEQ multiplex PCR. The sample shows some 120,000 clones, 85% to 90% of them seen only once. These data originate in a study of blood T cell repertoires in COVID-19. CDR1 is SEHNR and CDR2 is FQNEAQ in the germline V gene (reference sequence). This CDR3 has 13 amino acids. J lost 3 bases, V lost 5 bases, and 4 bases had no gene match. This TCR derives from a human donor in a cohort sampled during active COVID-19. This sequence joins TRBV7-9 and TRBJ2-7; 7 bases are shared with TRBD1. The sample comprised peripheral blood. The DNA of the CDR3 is TGTGCCAGCAGCCCATGGGACAGCTACGAGCAGTACTTC. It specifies CASSPWDSYEQYF.